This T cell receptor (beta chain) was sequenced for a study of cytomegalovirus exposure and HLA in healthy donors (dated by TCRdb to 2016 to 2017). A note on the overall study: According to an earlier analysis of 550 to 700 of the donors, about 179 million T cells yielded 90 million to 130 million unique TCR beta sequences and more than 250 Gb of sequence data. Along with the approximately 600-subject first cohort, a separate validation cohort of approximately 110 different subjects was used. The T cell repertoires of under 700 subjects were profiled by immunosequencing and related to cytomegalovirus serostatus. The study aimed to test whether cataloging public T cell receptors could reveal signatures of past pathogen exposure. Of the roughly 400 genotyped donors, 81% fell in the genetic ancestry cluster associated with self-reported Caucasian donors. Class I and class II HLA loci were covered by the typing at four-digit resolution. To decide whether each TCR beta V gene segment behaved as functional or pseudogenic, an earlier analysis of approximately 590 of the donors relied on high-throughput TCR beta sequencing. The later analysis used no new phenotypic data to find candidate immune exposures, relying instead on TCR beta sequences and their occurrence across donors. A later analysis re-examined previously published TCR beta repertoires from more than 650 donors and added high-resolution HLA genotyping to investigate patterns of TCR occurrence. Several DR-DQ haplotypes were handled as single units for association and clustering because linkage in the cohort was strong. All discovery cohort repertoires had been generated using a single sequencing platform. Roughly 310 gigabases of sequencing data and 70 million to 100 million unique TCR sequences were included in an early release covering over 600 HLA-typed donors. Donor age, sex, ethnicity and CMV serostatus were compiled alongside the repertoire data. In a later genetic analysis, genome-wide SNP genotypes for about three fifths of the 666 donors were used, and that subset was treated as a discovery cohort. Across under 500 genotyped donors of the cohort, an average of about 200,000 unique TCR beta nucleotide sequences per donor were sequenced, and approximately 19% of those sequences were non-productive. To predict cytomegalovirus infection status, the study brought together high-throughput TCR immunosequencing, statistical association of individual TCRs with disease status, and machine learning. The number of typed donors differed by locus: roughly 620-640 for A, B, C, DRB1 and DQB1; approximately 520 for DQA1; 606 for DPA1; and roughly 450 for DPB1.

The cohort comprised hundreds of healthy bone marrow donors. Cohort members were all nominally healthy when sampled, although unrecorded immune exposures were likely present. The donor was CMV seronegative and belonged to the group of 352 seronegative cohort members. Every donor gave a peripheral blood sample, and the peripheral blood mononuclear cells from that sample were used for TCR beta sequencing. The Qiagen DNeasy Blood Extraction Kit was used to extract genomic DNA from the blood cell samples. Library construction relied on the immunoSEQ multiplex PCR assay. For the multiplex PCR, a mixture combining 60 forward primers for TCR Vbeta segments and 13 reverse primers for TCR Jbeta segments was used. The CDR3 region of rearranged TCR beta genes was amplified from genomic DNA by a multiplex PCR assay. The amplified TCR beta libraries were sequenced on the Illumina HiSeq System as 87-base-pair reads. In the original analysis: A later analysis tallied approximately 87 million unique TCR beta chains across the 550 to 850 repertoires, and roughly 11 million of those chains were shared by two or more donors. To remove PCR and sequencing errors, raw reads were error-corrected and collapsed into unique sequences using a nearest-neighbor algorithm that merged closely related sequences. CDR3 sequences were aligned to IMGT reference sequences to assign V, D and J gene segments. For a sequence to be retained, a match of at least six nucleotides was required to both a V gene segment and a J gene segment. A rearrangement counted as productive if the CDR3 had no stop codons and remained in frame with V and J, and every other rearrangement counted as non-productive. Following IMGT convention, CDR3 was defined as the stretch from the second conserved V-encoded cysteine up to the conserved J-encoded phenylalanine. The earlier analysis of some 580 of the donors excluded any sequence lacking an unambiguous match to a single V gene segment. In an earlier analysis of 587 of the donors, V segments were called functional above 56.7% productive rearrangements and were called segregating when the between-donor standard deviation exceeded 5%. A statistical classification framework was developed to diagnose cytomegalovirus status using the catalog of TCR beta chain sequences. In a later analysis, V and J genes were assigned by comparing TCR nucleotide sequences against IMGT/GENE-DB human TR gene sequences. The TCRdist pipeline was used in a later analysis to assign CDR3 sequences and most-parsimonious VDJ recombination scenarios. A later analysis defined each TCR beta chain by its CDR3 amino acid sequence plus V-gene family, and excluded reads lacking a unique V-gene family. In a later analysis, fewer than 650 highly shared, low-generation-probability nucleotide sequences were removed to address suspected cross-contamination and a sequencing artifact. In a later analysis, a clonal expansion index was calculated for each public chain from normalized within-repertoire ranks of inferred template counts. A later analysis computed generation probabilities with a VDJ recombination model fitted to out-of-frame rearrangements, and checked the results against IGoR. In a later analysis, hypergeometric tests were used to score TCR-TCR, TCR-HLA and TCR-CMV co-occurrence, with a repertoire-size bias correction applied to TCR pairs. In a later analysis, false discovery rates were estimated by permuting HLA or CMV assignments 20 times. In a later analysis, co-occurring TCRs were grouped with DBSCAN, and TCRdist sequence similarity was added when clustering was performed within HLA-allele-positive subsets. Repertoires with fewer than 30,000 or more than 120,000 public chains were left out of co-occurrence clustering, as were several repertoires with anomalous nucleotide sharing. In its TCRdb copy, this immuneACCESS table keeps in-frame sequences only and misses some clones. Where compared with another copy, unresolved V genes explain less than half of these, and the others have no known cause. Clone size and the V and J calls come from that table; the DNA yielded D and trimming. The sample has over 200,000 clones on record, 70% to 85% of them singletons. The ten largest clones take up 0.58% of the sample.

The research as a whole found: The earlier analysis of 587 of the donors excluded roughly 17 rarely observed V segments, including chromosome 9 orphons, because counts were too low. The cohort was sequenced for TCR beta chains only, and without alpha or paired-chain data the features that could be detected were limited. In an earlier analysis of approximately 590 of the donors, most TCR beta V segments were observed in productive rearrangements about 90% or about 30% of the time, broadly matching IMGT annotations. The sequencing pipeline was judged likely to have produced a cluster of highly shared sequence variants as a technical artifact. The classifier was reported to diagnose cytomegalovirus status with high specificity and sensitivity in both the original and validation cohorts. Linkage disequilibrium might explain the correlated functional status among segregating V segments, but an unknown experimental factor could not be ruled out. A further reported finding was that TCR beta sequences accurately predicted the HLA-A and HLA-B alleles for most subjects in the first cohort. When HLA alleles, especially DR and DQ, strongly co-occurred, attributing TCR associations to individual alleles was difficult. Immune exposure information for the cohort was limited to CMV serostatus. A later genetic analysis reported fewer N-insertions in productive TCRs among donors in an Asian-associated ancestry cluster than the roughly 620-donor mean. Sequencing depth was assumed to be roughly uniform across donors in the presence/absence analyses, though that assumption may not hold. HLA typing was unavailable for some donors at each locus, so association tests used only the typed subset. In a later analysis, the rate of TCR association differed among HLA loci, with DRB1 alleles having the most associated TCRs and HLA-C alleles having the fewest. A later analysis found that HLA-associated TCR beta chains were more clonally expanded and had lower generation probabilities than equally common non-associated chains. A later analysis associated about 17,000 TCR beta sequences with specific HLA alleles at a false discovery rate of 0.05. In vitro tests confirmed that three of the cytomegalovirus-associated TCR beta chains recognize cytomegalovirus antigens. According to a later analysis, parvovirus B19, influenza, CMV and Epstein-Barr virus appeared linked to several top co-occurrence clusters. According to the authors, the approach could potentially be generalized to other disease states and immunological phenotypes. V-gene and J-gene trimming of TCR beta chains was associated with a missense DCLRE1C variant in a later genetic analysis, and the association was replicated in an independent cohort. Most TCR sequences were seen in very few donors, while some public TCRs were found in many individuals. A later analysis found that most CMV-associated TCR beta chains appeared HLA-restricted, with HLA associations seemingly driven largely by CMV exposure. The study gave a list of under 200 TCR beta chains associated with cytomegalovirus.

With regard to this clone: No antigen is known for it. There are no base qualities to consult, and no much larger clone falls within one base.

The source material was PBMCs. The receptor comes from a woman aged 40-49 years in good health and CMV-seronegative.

At the DNA level, the sequence is TGTGCCAGTAAGACAGGGGAAAGAACTGAAGCTTTCTTT. Protein translation: CASKTGERTEAFF. The V and J segments used are TRBV19 and TRBJ1-1, and TRBD1 matches 8 of the central bases. Counted from cysteine to phenylalanine, this CDR3 has 13 amino acids. CDR3 DNA only is kept here, 39 bases in frame from base 1. From a lookup of the germline V gene (reference sequence), CDR1 and CDR2 are LNHDA and SQIVND. V is trimmed back by 7 bases and J by 5 bases, and the junction contains 6 bases that no gene match accounts for. Here the CDR3 is joined to the reference TRBV19 and TRBJ1-1 genes, and the full variable domain is: DGGITQSPKYLFRKEGQNVTLSCEQNLNHDAMYWYRQDPGQGLRLIYYSQIVNDFQKGDIAEGYSVSREKKESFPLTVTSAQKNPTAFYLCASKTGERTEAFFGQGTRLTVV.